Sequencing of this T cell receptor beta chain was carried out in a study of cytomegalovirus exposure and HLA in healthy donors. On this clone: The antigen is not known.

V lost 5 bases to trimming and J lost 1 base; unmatched junction nucleotides: 7. CDR3 length: 16 amino acids. Looked up from germline, CDR1 is SGHAT and CDR2 is FQNNGV. Researchers ran the PCR with 60 Vbeta and 13 Jbeta primers. The table came from immunoSEQ multiplex PCR; TCRdb's copy has only in-frame clones and leaves some out. The repertoire has some 120,000 clones, over 65% of them found once; the top ten carry roughly 3%. Study results and limitations: According to an earlier analysis, most TCR beta V segments yielded productive rearrangements about 87% or about 30% of the time.

The chain links TRBV11-2 to TRBJ2-1, with 8 bases lining up with TRBD2. The clonotype comes from a female donor in good health and CMV-seronegative. The sample consisted of PBMCs. This chain's CDR3 is CASSLRGGFSYNEQFF. CDR3 bases: TGTGCCAGCAGCCTCCGGGGGGGCTTTTCCTACAATGAGCAGTTCTTC.